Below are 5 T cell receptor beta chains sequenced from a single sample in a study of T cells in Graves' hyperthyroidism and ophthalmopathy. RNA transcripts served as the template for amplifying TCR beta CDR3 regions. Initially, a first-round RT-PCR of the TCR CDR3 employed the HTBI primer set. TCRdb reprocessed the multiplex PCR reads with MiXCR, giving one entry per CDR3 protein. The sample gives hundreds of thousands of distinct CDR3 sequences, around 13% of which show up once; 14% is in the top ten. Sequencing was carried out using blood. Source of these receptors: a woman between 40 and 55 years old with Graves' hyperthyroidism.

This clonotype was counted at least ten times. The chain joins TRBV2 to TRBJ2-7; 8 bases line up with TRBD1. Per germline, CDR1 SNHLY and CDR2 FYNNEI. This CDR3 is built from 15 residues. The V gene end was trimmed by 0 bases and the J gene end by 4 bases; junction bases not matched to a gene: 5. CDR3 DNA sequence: TGTGCCAGCAGTGAAGCAACAGGGGGATCTTACGAGCAGTACTTC. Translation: CASSEATGGSYEQYF.

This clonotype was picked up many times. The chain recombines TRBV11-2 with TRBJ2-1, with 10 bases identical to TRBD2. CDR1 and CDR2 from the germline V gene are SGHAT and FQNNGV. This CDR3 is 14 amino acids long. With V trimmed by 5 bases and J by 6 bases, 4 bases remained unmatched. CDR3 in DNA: TGTGCCAGCAGCCTTAGCGGGAGGCTCAATGAGCAGTTCTTC. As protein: CASSLSGRLNEQFF.

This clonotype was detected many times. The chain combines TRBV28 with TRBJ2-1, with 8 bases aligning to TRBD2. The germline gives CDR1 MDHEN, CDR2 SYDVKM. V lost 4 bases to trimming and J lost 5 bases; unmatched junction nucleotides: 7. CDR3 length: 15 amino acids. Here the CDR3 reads CASSSWAGGHNEQFF. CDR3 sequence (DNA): TGTGCCAGCAGTTCTTGGGCGGGAGGTCACAATGAGCAGTTCTTC. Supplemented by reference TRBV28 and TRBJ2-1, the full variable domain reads DVKVTQSSRYLVKRTGEKVFLECVQDMDHENMFWYRQDPGLGLRLIYFSYDVKMKEKGDIPEGYSVSREKKERFSLILESASTNQTSMYLCASSSWAGGHNEQFFGPGTRLTVL.

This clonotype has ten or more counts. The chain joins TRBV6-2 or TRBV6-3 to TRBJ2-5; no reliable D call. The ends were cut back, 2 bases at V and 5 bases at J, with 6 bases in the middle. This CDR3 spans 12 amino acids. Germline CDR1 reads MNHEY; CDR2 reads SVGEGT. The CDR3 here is CASSYISETQYF. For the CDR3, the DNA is TGTGCCAGCAGTTACATTTCGGAGACCCAGTACTTC.

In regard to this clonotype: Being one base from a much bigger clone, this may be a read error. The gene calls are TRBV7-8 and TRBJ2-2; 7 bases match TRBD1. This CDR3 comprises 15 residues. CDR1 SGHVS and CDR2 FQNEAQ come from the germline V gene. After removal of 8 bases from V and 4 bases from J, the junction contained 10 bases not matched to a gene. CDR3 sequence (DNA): TGTGCCAGCGGCTCACGGGACAGCCCCACCGGGGAGCTGTTTTTT. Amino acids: CASGSRDSPTGELFF. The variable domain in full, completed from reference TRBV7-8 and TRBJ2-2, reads GAGVSQSPRYKVAKRGQDVALRCDPISGHVSLFWYQQALGQGPEFLTYFQNEAQLDKSGLPSDRFFAERPEGSVSTLKIQRTQQEDSAVYLCASGSRDSPTGELFFGEGSRLTVL.